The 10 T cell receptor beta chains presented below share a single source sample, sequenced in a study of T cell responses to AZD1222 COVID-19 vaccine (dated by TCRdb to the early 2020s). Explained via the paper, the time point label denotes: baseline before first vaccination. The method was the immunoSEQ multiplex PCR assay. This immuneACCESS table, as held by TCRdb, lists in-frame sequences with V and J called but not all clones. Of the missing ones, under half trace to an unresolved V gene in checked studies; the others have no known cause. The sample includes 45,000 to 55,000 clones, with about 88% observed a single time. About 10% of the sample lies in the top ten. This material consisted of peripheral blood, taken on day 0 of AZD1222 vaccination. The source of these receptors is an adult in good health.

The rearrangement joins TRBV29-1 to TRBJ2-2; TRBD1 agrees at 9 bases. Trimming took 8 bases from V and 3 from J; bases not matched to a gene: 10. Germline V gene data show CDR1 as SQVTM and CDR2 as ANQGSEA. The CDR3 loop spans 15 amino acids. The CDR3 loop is CSTTDRGIDTGELFF. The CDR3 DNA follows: TGCAGCACAACGGACAGGGGAATAGACACCGGGGAGCTGTTTTTT.

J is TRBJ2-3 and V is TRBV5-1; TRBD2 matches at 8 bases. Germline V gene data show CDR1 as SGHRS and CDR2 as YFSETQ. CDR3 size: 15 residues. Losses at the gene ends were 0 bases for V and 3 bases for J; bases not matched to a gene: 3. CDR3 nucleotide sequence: TGCGCCAGCAGCTTGGCAGTAGCGGGAACAGATACGCAGTATTTT. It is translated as CASSLAVAGTDTQYF.

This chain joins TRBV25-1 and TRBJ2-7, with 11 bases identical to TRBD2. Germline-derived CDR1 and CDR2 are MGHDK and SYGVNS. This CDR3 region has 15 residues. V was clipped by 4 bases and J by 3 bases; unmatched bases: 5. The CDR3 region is CASSVGTSGLYEQYF. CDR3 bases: TGTGCCAGCAGTGTGGGGACTAGCGGCCTCTACGAGCAGTACTTC.

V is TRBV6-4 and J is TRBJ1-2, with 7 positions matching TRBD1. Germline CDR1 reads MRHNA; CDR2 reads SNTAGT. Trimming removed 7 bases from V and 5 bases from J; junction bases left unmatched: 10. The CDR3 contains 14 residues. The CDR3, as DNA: TGTGCCAGCACTAAGGGACAGCGCTATTATGGCTACACCTTC. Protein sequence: CASTKGQRYYGYTF.

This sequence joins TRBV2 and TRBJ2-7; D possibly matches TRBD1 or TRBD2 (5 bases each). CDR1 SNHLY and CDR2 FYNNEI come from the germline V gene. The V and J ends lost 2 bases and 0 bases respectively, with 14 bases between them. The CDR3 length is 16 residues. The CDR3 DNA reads TGTGCCAGCAGTGAATGGGGGTCCTCTCACTCCTACGAGCAGTACTTC. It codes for CASSEWGSSHSYEQYF.

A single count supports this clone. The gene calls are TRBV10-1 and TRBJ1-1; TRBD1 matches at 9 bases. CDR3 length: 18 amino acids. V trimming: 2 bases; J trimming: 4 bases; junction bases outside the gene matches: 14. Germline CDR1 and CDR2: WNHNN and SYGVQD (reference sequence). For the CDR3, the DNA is TGCGCCAGCAGTGAGACTAGATGGACAGGGGAGAGCCGCACTGAAGCTTTCTTT. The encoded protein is CASSETRWTGESRTEAFF.

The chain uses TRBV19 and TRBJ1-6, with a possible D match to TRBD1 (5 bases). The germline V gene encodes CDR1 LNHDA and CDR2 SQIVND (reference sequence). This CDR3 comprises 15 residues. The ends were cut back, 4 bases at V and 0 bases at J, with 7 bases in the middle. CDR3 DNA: TGTGCCAGTAGTACGGGGGGCTCCTATAATTCACCCCTCCACTTT. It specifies CASSTGGSYNSPLHF.

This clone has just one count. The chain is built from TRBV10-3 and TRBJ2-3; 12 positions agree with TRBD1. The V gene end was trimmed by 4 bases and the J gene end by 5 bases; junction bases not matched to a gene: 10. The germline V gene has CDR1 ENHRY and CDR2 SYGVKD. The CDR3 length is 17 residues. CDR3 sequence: CAISVGPGQGAGDTQYF. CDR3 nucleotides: TGTGCCATCAGTGTCGGACCGGGACAGGGGGCAGGAGATACGCAGTATTTT.

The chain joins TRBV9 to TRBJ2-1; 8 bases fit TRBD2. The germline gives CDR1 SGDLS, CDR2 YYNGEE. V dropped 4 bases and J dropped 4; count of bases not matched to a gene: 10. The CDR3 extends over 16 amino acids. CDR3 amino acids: CASSLAGIAGYNEQFF. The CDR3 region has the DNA TGTGCCAGCAGCTTAGCGGGGATAGCGGGGTACAATGAGCAGTTCTTC.

CDR3: CASRLGTANEKLFF. For the CDR3, the DNA is TGTGCCAGCAGGCTCGGGACAGCTAATGAAAAACTGTTTTTT. The chain is built from TRBV2 and TRBJ1-4; 7 nucleotides agree with TRBD1. Per the germline V gene, CDR1 is SNHLY and CDR2 is FYNNEI. With V trimmed by 6 bases and J by 3 bases, 4 bases remained unmatched. CDR3 size: 14 residues.